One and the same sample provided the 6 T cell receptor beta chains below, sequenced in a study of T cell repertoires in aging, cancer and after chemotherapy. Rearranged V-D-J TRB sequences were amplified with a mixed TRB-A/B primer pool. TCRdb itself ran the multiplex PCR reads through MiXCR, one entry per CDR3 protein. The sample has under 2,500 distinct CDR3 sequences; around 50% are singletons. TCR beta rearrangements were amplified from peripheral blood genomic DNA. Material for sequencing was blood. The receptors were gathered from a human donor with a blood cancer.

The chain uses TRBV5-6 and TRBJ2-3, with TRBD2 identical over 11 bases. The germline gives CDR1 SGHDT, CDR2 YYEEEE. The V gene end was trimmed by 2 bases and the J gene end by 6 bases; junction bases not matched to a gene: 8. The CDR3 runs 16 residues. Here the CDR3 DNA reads TGTGCCAGCAGCTTACAGACTAGCGGGATAGGTGATACGCAGTATTTT. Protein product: CASSLQTSGIGDTQYF. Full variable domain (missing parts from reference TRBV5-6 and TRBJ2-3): DAGVTQSPTHLIKTRGQQVTLRCSPKSGHDTVSWYQQALGQGPQFIFQYYEEEERQRGNFPDRFSGHQFPNYSSELNVNALLLGDSALYLCASSLQTSGIGDTQYFGPGTRLTVL.

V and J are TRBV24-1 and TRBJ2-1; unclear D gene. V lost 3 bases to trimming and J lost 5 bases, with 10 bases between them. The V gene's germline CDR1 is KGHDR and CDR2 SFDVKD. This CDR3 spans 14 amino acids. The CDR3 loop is CATSDLDGNNEQFF. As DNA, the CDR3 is TGTGCCACCAGTGATCTGGACGGCAACAATGAGCAGTTCTTC.

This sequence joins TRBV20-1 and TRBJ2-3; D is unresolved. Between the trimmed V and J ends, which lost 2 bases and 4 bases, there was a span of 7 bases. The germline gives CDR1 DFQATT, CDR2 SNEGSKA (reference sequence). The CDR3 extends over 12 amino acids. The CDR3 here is CSARFAADTQYF. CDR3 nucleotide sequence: TGCAGTGCTAGATTTGCGGCAGATACGCAGTATTTT.

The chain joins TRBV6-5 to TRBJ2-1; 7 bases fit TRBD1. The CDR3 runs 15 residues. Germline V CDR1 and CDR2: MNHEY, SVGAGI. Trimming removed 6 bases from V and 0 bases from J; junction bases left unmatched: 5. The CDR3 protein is CASSRDRGSYNEQFF. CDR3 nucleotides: TGTGCCAGCAGCAGGGACAGAGGCTCCTACAATGAGCAGTTCTTC.

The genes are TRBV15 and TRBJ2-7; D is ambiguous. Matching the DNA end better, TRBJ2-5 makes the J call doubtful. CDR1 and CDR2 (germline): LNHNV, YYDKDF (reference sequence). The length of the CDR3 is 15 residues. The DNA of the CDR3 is TGTGCCACCAGCAGAGTCTACCTCTCTCAAGAGACCCAGTACTTC. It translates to CATSRVYLSQETQYF.

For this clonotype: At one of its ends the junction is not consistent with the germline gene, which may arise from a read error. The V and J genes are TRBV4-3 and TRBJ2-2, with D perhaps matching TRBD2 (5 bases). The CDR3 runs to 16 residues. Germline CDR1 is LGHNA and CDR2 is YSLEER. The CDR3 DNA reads TGCGCCAGCAGCCATGAGGTTGTAAAACTCACCGGGGAGCTTTTTTTT. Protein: CASSHEVVKLTGELFF.